This is a list of T cell receptor beta chains from one sample in a study of cytomegalovirus exposure and HLA in healthy donors. Data came from immunoSEQ multiplex PCR; TCRdb stores just in-frame clones and leaves some out. The sample includes roughly 220,000 clones, around nine tenths of them seen just once. Sequencing was performed on PBMCs. The receptors shown here come from a woman younger than 35 in good health and CMV-seronegative. Each CDR3 is given with its conserved first and last residue. A D gene is named only where the DNA matches it firmly. The size of a clone is reported for some rows only, either as once, few or many, or as a class for expanded clones.

TRBV6-5	once	TRBD2	TRBJ2-1	TGTGCCAGCAGTTACGGGGCGGGGAGGGCTTACAATGAGCAGTTCTTC	CASSYGAGRAYNEQFF
TRBV28	-	-	TRBJ1-5	TGTGCCAGCACCCAGAACAAGAGGTTGGAGCCCCAGCATTTT	CASTQNKRLEPQHF
TRBV4-1	-	TRBD2	TRBJ2-1	TGCGCCAGCAGCCAGCGGACTAGCGGGAGGGGATACAATGAGCAGTTCTTC	CASSQRTSGRGYNEQFF
TRBV7-9	-	-	TRBJ1-4	TGTGCCAGCAGCAGCGTGGATGAAAAACTGTTTTTT	CASSSVDEKLFF
TRBV14	-	-	TRBJ1-2	TGTGCCAGCAGCCAAGGGTCGGTCTCTAACTATGGCTACACCTTC	CASSQGSVSNYGYTF
TRBV10-3	-	-	TRBJ1-1	TGTGCCATCAGCAAAGGGGGACGGGACACTGAAGCTTTCTTT	CAISKGGRDTEAFF
TRBV28	once	TRBD2	TRBJ2-7	TGTGCCAGCAGTTACCGGACTAGCGGTACCTACGAGCAGTACTTC	CASSYRTSGTYEQYF
TRBV5-1	-	TRBD2	TRBJ2-1	TGCGCCAGCAGCTTGGGTGGACTAGCTGGGAATGAGCAGTTCTTC	CASSLGGLAGNEQFF
TRBV7-6	-	-	TRBJ1-1	TGTGCCAGCAGCTTACGGGGGAGCACTGAAGCTTTCTTT	CASSLRGSTEAFF
TRBV27	-	TRBD1	TRBJ1-2	TGTGCCAGCAGTCCTGGGACAGGGGGCAGTAAGTACTACTATGGCTACACCTTC	CASSPGTGGSKYYYGYTF
TRBV27	-	-	TRBJ2-4	TGTGCCAGCAGTTCAGGGCTTGGGACCAAAAACATTCAGTACTTC	CASSSGLGTKNIQYF
TRBV9	-	-	TRBJ2-7	TGTGCCAGCAGCGTCTATGGAGGGAGCGAGCAGTACTTC	CASSVYGGSEQYF
TRBV2	few	-	TRBJ2-1	TGTGCCAGCAGTCGCGAGCTCACAGCCGAGCAGTTCTTC	CASSRELTAEQFF
TRBV27	once	TRBD1	TRBJ2-7	TGTGCCAGCAGGACAGGGTCGTACTACGAGCAGTACTTC	CASRTGSYYEQYF
TRBV19	once	-	TRBJ2-7	TGTGCCAGTCGGTTAGGCCAGGGTACCGAGCAGTACTTC	CASRLGQGTEQYF
TRBV7-9	-	-	TRBJ2-3	TGTGCCAGCAGCCTCACCACGGTGGATACGCAGTATTTT	CASSLTTVDTQYF
TRBV6-1	-	TRBD2	TRBJ2-3	TGTGCCAGCAGTGTCCTAGCGGGGGTTTACGCTAGCACAGATACGCAGTATTTT	CASSVLAGVYASTDTQYF
TRBV7-2	-	-	TRBJ1-2	TGTGCCAGCAGCTTTAGCTCGGGGGTTGACTATGGCTACACCTTC	CASSFSSGVDYGYTF
TRBV6-5	-	TRBD2	TRBJ2-7	TGTGCCACCGGGAGGGCCTCCACCTACGAGCAGTACTTC	CATGRASTYEQYF
TRBV2	-	-	TRBJ2-5	TGTGCCAGCAATGTAGGGAGGACCCAGTACTTC	CASNVGRTQYF
TRBV7-6	few	TRBD2	TRBJ2-2	TGTGCCAGCAGCTTGGCAGCGGGAGCGGTCGGGGAGCTGTTTTTT	CASSLAAGAVGELFF
TRBV5-1	-	TRBD1	TRBJ2-1	TGCGCCAGCAGCTTGGGGGGACAGGTTTCCAATGAGCAGTTCTTC	CASSLGGQVSNEQFF
TRBV30	-	TRBD1	TRBJ2-7	TGTGCCTGGGCCAAGGTGGGACAGGGGGAGTACGAGCAGTACTTC	CAWAKVGQGEYEQYF
TRBV6-1	-	-	TRBJ1-5	TGTGCCAGCAGTGAAGTCACAGGGTATATTCAGCCCCAGCATTTT	CASSEVTGYIQPQHF
TRBV6-1	-	TRBD1	TRBJ2-2	TGTGCCAGCAGGACAGGGGGCGGTTTACCCGGGGAGCTGTTTTTT	CASRTGGGLPGELFF
TRBV27	-	-	TRBJ2-7	TGTGCCAGCATGCGTGCTGGGGCATCTTCCTACGAGCAGTACTTC	CASMRAGASSYEQYF
TRBV9	-	TRBD1	TRBJ2-2	TGTGCCAGCAGCGAGCGACAGGGATCGAACACCGGGGAGCTGTTTTTT	CASSERQGSNTGELFF
TRBV18	-	-	TRBJ1-1	TGTGCCAGCTGCGTGGTTGGCACTGAAGCTTTCTTT	CASCVVGTEAFF
TRBV6-5	-	-	TRBJ2-7	TGTGCCAGCAGGAGGGAGGACTACGAGCAGTACTTC	CASRREDYEQYF
TRBV5-4	-	-	TRBJ2-5	TGTGCCAGCAGCTATCGGACAGAAGAGACCCAGTACTTC	CASSYRTEETQYF
TRBV27	-	-	TRBJ1-2	TGTGCCAGCTATTCCGCAGGTGGCTACACCTTC	CASYSAGGYTF
TRBV7-9	-	-	TRBJ1-1	TGTGCCAGCAGCATAACAGGGGAAGCTTTCTTT	CASSITGEAFF
TRBV5-1	-	-	TRBJ2-1	TGCGCCAGCAGCCGAGCTAGCAATGAGCAGTTCTTC	CASSRASNEQFF
TRBV27	-	TRBD2	TRBJ2-3	TGTGCCAGCAGTTTGGGACTAGCGGGAGTGAGTTGGGATACGCAGTATTTT	CASSLGLAGVSWDTQYF
TRBV6-1	many	TRBD1	TRBJ2-7	TGTGCCACCGGGACAGGGTTTCGGGAGCAGTACTTC	CATGTGFREQYF
TRBV7-2	-	TRBD1	TRBJ1-2	TGTGCCAGCAGCAGGCGGACAGGGGGCAACTATGGCTACACCTTC	CASSRRTGGNYGYTF
TRBV7-6	-	TRBD2	TRBJ2-7	TGTGCCAGCAGCTTTAGCGGGAGAGACTACGAGCAGTACTTC	CASSFSGRDYEQYF
TRBV7-2	-	TRBD2	TRBJ2-7	TGTGCCAGCAGCCTCCCCCGCGGGAGGGCGAACGAGCAGTACTTC	CASSLPRGRANEQYF
TRBV19	many	-	TRBJ2-7	TGTGCCAGTAGTACCACGGGACAAGTCGAGGAGGAGCAGTACTTC	CASSTTGQVEEEQYF
TRBV5-1	few	-	TRBJ1-2	TGCGCCAGCAGCTTGCAGGATGATCTCACCTTC	CASSLQDDLTF
TRBV21-1	-	-	TRBJ2-7	TGTGCCAGCAGCCCTCACCTCCGAGACAGGCCCTACGAGCAGTACTTC	CASSPHLRDRPYEQYF
TRBV10-2	-	TRBD2	TRBJ2-1	TGCGCCAGCCGCGGATCCCTCGGACTAGCGGCCTCCTACAATGAGCAGTTCTTC	CASRGSLGLAASYNEQFF
TRBV6-1	-	-	TRBJ2-7	TGTGCCAGCAGTCCACGGACAGACCTCTACGAGCAGTACTTC	CASSPRTDLYEQYF
TRBV12-5	-	TRBD2	TRBJ2-7	TGTGCTAGTGGTTTGGTACCCGGGGGGGAAAACGAGCAGTACTTC	CASGLVPGGENEQYF